This T cell receptor (beta chain) was found in a study of blood T cell repertoires in COVID-19. On the study more broadly: From T cells, B-cell-depleted T cells, or PBMCs came the material, which was cDNA or gDNA.

Trimming cost V 4 bases and J 7 bases; bases outside gene matches: 10. This CDR3 spans 15 amino acids. Germline CDR1 is SGDLS and CDR2 is YYNGEE. As originally analysed: Using reference gene primer amplification, nucleated cell counts were estimated. Generated by immunoSEQ multiplex PCR, the TCRdb table keeps only in-frame clones and is missing some. V and J calls and clone size come straight from that table; D and trimming were deduced from the DNA. The repertoire holds approximately 210,000 clones, approximately 82% seen once, with around 3.3% in the top ten. The sample taken for sequencing was peripheral blood. This TCR was sampled from a woman of 80 years or more with acute or convalescent COVID-19. This chain connects TRBV9 to TRBJ1-4, with TRBD1 matching over 7 bases. For the CDR3, the DNA is TGTGCCAGCAGCCCCGTGAGGGGGCGCAGTGAAAAACTGTTTTTT. Residues: CASSPVRGRSEKLFF.